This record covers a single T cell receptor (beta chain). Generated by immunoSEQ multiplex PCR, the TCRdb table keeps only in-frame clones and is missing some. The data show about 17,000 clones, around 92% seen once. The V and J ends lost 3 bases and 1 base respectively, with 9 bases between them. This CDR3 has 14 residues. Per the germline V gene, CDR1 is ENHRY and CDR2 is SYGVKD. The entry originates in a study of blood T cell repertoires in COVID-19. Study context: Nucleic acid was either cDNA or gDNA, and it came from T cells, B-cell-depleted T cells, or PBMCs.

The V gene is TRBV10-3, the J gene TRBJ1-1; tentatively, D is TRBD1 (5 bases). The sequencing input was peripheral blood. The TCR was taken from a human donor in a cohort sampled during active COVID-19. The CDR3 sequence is CAISDPGQNTEAFF. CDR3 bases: TGTGCCATCAGTGACCCTGGACAGAACACTGAAGCTTTCTTT.